This TCR beta chain was found in a study of blood T cells in healthy people across ages. Every donor provided roughly 9.1 milliliters of peripheral blood. This clonotype was seen ten or more times. The germline gives CDR1 KGHDR, CDR2 SFDVKD. Deletions cut 9 bases from V and 0 bases from J, with 5 bases between. The CDR3 is 12 amino acids. A second PCR, run for about 7 to 12 cycles, used a sample-barcoded 5' primer plus a J-beta primer mix. Via MiXCR, TCRdb re-called the 5' RACE reads, giving one row per CDR3 protein. The table shows 650,000 to 800,000 distinct CDR3 sequences, with 52% occurring only once.

The source material was blood. The source of this sequence is a woman older than 75 in good health. The rearrangement joins TRBV24-1 to TRBJ2-1, with TRBD1 as a possible D gene (5 bases). The CDR3 DNA reads TGTGCCACCGGGGCCTCCTACAATGAGCAGTTCTTC. Its protein product is CATGASYNEQFF.